This T cell receptor beta chain is drawn from a study of human T cells and chemical hapten exposure. Study overall: Patch tests delivered 0.01% DPC to the upper back and were evaluated at 6 days.

In TCRdb, the RACE reads were re-called with MiXCR into one record per CDR3 protein. The sample has around 180,000 distinct CDR3 sequences; roughly 30% are singletons. Turning to this clonotype: Its antigen is undetermined.

Time point noted: pre-sensitization, week 0. Described treatment: therapeutic diphenylcyclopropenone sensitization with weekly scalp DPC. Trimming removed 5 bases from V and 5 bases from J, with 14 bases in between. Germline assignment: CDR1 SGHTA and CDR2 FQGNSA. CDR3 length: 14 amino acids. Study-level findings and limits: Expanded TCRs produced significantly more large CDR3 similarity clusters than controls did. Having alopecia, donors may respond immunologically unlike healthy people. Sensitizing with DPC caused no change in TCRs above 1 in 1000 frequency.

The V and J genes are TRBV7-2 and TRBJ2-3; TRBD1 might be the D (5 bases). The sample was whole blood, taken in connection with sensitization to the hapten diphenylcyclopropenone (DPC). The receptor's source is a woman between 25 and 40 years old with alopecia areata. Some clones in this sample may be carry-over from other donors' samples. The CDR3, as DNA: TGTGCCAGCAGCGCATGGCAGGGCCGAGATACGCAGTATTTT. This encodes CASSAWQGRDTQYF.